A selection of T cell receptor beta chains follows, all from one sample in a study of T cell responses to AZD1222 COVID-19 vaccine. Libraries were prepared by immunoSEQ multiplex PCR; TCRdb keeps only in-frame clonotypes and omits some of them. Among about 130,000 clones listed, roughly 93% were seen once. Sequenced here: peripheral blood, sampled on day 0 of AZD1222 vaccination. These receptors all come from an adult in good health. Each CDR3 is given with its conserved first and last residue. The D gene is left open where the match is weak. Not every row has a clone size; where given, it reads once, few, many or a size class.

once	TRBV7-2	-	TRBJ2-1	CASSLGAPPNNEQFF	TGTGCCAGCAGCTTAGGGGCCCCACCCAACAATGAGCAGTTCTTC
-	TRBV10-3	TRBD2	TRBJ2-1	CAITKGLAGGRDEQFF	TGTGCCATCACTAAGGGTCTAGCGGGAGGGCGCGATGAGCAGTTCTTC
-	TRBV24-1	-	TRBJ1-2	CATSDSRTFNGYTF	TGTGCCACCAGTGATTCTAGAACTTTCAATGGCTACACCTTC
-	TRBV5-3	-	TRBJ1-1	CARSVPRTEAFF	TGTGCCAGAAGCGTCCCGCGGACTGAAGCTTTCTTT
-	TRBV5-4	-	TRBJ1-1	CASSWERDTEAFF	TGTGCCAGCAGCTGGGAAAGGGACACTGAAGCTTTCTTT
once	TRBV2	-	TRBJ2-1	CASSEQGGYGKNEQFF	TGTGCCAGCAGTGAACAGGGGGGGTACGGTAAAAATGAGCAGTTCTTC
-	TRBV28	-	TRBJ1-6	CASRTGQSYNSPLHF	TGTGCCAGCAGGACCGGACAGAGTTATAATTCACCCCTCCACTTT
once	TRBV6-6	-	TRBJ2-7	CASSYLGRGEQYF	TGTGCCAGCAGTTACTTGGGACGGGGCGAGCAGTACTTC
-	TRBV11-2	-	TRBJ1-2	CASSPGRLYGYTF	TGTGCCAGCAGCCCGGGACGGCTCTATGGCTACACCTTC
-	TRBV2	-	TRBJ1-4	CASSDRTWGTPEKLFF	TGTGCCAGCAGTGATCGAACGTGGGGTACTCCTGAAAAACTGTTTTTT
-	TRBV7-9	-	TRBJ2-1	CASSLQRPTYNEQFF	TGTGCCAGCAGCTTACAGCGCCCCACCTACAATGAGCAGTTCTTC
-	TRBV27	-	TRBJ2-1	CASSLFFSNEQFF	TGTGCCAGCAGTTTATTTTTTTCCAATGAGCAGTTCTTC
-	TRBV11-2	TRBD1	TRBJ2-1	CASSPGTGSGSNEQFF	TGTGCCAGCAGCCCCGGGACAGGGTCAGGAAGCAATGAGCAGTTCTTC
-	TRBV7-2	-	TRBJ2-1	CASSRDSNEQFF	TGTGCCAGCAGCCGGGATAGTAATGAGCAGTTCTTC
once	TRBV28	TRBD1	TRBJ1-2	CASRVTGPFWGYTF	TGTGCCAGCAGGGTGACAGGGCCTTTCTGGGGCTACACCTTC
-	TRBV4-2	-	TRBJ2-3	CASSLLGLALTDTQYF	TGTGCCAGCAGCCTTTTAGGGCTAGCGCTCACAGATACGCAGTATTTT
-	TRBV10-3	-	TRBJ2-7	CAISPRDEQYF	TGTGCCATCAGCCCCCGGGACGAGCAGTACTTC
-	TRBV4-2	-	TRBJ1-1	CASSQVRAGVAAFF	TGTGCCAGCAGCCAAGTGCGAGCGGGCGTGGCCGCTTTCTTT
once	TRBV9	TRBD1	TRBJ1-3	CASSVGQGRRNTIYF	TGTGCCAGCAGCGTGGGACAGGGACGCAGAAACACCATATATTTT
-	TRBV5-6	-	TRBJ1-3	CASSLAPSGNTIYF	TGTGCCAGCAGCTTGGCGCCCTCTGGAAACACCATATATTTT
-	TRBV2	-	TRBJ2-7	CASRVQAIYAYEQYF	TGTGCCAGCAGGGTTCAGGCGATCTATGCCTACGAGCAGTACTTC
-	TRBV2	TRBD1	TRBJ1-2	CASSEATGSYGYTF	TGTGCCAGCAGTGAAGCGACAGGGTCCTATGGCTACACCTTC
once	TRBV5-8	TRBD2	TRBJ2-1	CASSLRHTSGRSSYNEQFF	TGTGCCAGCAGCTTGCGGCACACTAGCGGGAGGAGCTCCTACAATGAGCAGTTCTTC
-	TRBV2	-	TRBJ1-5	CASHRVPKQPQHF	TGTGCCAGCCACAGGGTTCCCAAACAGCCCCAGCATTTT
-	TRBV28	-	TRBJ1-5	CASSANRVFQPQHF	TGTGCCAGCAGCGCAAACAGGGTTTTTCAGCCCCAGCATTTT
-	TRBV25-1	-	TRBJ1-5	CASNRGHQPQHF	TGTGCCAGCAATAGGGGACATCAGCCCCAGCATTTT
-	TRBV19	-	TRBJ1-1	CASRRETGNTEAFF	TGTGCCAGTAGGAGGGAGACAGGGAACACTGAAGCTTTCTTT